This entry lists 25 T cell receptor beta chains sequenced from one sample in a study of blood T cell repertoires in COVID-19. Produced via immunoSEQ multiplex PCR; TCRdb's table is partial and in-frame only. Of around 100,000 clones detected, about 86% appear once; the ten largest clones hold around 1.6%. Specimen: peripheral blood. These TCRs come from a man older than 75 with acute or convalescent COVID-19.

The rearrangement uses TRBV13 and TRBJ2-7; 12 bases map to TRBD1. Germline CDR1 PRHDT, CDR2 FYEKMQ (reference sequence). The CDR3 has 14 amino acids. After removal of 6 bases from V and 5 bases from J, the junction contained 5 bases not matched to a gene. For the CDR3, the DNA is TGTGCCAGCAGGGGACAGGGGGCGAGAAACGAGCAGTACTTC. As protein: CASRGQGARNEQYF.

CDR3 nucleotide sequence: TGCGCCAGCAGCCTGGTAGGGACTAGCGGGCCAGGGGAGCAGTACTTC. Protein sequence: CASSLVGTSGPGEQYF. This rearrangement joins TRBV5-1 to TRBJ2-7, with TRBD2 identical over 12 bases. There are 16 residues in the CDR3. Germline assignment: CDR1 SGHRS and CDR2 YFSETQ. The trim removed 4 bases at V and 7 bases at J, leaving 12 bases unmatched.

V usage is TRBV7-9 and J usage is TRBJ1-1; D remains ambiguous. CDR1 and CDR2 from the germline V gene are SEHNR and FQNEAQ (reference sequence). The CDR3 contains 13 residues. With 5 bases removed from V and 1 base from J, the gap between germline ends came to 8 bases. The CDR3 spells CASSPNANTEAFF. DNA for the CDR3: TGTGCCAGCAGCCCTAACGCGAACACTGAAGCTTTCTTT. Filled out from reference TRBV7-9 and TRBJ1-1, the complete variable domain reads DTGVSQNPRHKITKRGQNVTFRCDPISEHNRLYWYRQTLGQGPEFLTYFQNEAQLEKSRLLSDRFSAERPKGSFSTLEIQRTEQGDSAMYLCASSPNANTEAFFGQGTRLTVV.

The chain combines TRBV28 with TRBJ2-2, with D tentatively TRBD2 (6 bases). Trimming pared 6 bases from V and 4 bases from J, leaving 12 bases between. Germline CDR1 reads MDHEN; CDR2 reads SYDVKM. This CDR3 contains 14 residues. CDR3 sequence reads: CASRGGPGTGELFF. The CDR3 DNA sequence: TGTGCCAGCAGGGGAGGACCGGGCACCGGGGAGCTGTTTTTT.

The rearrangement uses TRBV4-1 and TRBJ2-7; possible D gene TRBD1, 6 bases. The CDR3 runs to 15 residues. Trimming removed 6 bases from V and 4 bases from J, with 19 bases in between. The V gene's germline CDR1 is MGHRA and CDR2 YSYEKL. CDR3 in amino acids: CASRDIQGRRYEQYF. In DNA, the CDR3 is TGCGCCAGCAGGGATATACAGGGTAGGAGATACGAGCAGTACTTC.

This chain joins TRBV18 and TRBJ1-4; TRBD1 aligns across 7 bases. This CDR3 spans 15 amino acids. V dropped 4 bases and J dropped 8; count of bases not matched to a gene: 10. Germline V gene sequence: CDR1 KGHSH, CDR2 LQKENI. The CDR3 protein is CASSLSRDRREKLFF. The CDR3 coding sequence is TGTGCCAGCTCACTCTCCCGGGACAGACGAGAAAAACTGTTTTTT.

The chain joins TRBV19 to TRBJ2-1; TRBD1 matches 7 bases. The junction had 9 bases not matched to a gene; V was cut back by 6 bases and J by 4 bases. Germline V gene lookup returns CDR1 LNHDA and CDR2 SQIVND (reference sequence). CDR3 length: 15 amino acids. Written as DNA, the CDR3 is TGTGCCAGTAGCCCGGAGGACAGGCCATACAATGAGCAGTTCTTC. It encodes CASSPEDRPYNEQFF.

The chain joins TRBV18 to TRBJ1-6; 8 positions match TRBD1. V lost 6 bases, J lost 9 bases, and 10 bases stayed unmatched. The CDR3 sequence is 15 residues long. Germline assignment: CDR1 KGHSH and CDR2 LQKENI. CDR3 region: CASSNVVQGGSPLHF. CDR3 bases: TGTGCCAGCTCCAACGTGGTACAGGGGGGTTCACCCCTCCACTTT.

V gene TRBV7-2 combines with J gene TRBJ2-4, with 12 bases matching TRBD1. Unmatched junction bases numbered 3, after V lost 1 base and J lost 5 bases. The CDR3 sequence is 16 residues long. CDR1 is SGHTA, CDR2 FQGNSA, per germline. Here the CDR3 reads CASSLGGDRGQNIQYF. In DNA form, the CDR3 reads TGTGCCAGCAGCTTAGGAGGGGACAGGGGGCAAAACATTCAGTACTTC. Filled out from reference TRBV7-2 and TRBJ2-4, the complete variable domain reads GAGVSQSPSNKVTEKGKDVELRCDPISGHTALYWYRQSLGQGLEFLIYFQGNSAPDKSGLPSDRFSAERTGGSVSTLTIQRTQQEDSAVYLCASSLGGDRGQNIQYFGAGTRLSVL.

This rearrangement joins TRBV18 to TRBJ1-2; D is possibly TRBD1 (6 bases). Per germline, CDR1 KGHSH and CDR2 LQKENI. The V gene lost 3 bases and the J gene lost 4 bases, with 12 bases spanning the gap. The CDR3 contains 14 residues. The CDR3 sequence: CASSPAGTTYGYTF. In DNA, the CDR3 is TGTGCCAGCTCACCGGCCGGGACAACCTATGGCTACACCTTC.

This clone has only a few counts. The genes are TRBV6-1 and TRBJ2-1, with 14 bases lining up with TRBD2. The V segment lost 4 bases and the J segment 9 bases; nucleotides outside the gene matches: 8. This CDR3 comprises 16 residues. Germline assignment: CDR1 MNHNS and CDR2 SASEGT. The CDR3 DNA reads TGTGCCAGCAGTGCCCCAGGGACTAGCGGGAGCGCTGAGCAGTTCTTC. Amino acids: CASSAPGTSGSAEQFF.

The CDR3 loop reads CASSLVGAGAPQYF. The DNA for the CDR3 is TGTGCCAGCAGCTTAGTGGGGGCAGGGGCACCGCAGTACTTC. This rearrangement joins TRBV11-2 to TRBJ2-7; tentative D call: TRBD1 (6 bases). The V and J ends lost 1 base and 9 bases respectively, with 16 bases between them. The CDR3 extends over 14 amino acids. Germline loops: CDR1 SGHAT, CDR2 FQNNGV.

The chain couples TRBV5-4 to TRBJ1-2, with D tentatively TRBD1 (5 bases). The CDR3 length is 12 residues. CDR1 and CDR2 from the germline V gene are SGHNT and YYREEE (reference sequence). Between the trimmed V and J ends, which lost 4 bases and 6 bases, there was a span of 10 bases. CDR3: CASSPAGNGYTF. The DNA for the CDR3 is TGTGCCAGCAGCCCCGCAGGGAATGGCTACACCTTC.

The chain recombines TRBV5-1 with TRBJ2-7; D is undetermined. The V and J ends lost 0 bases and 5 bases respectively, with 15 bases between them. This CDR3 is built from 15 residues. Germline CDR1 and CDR2: SGHRS and YFSETQ. The CDR3 protein is CASSLGRGTGHEQYF. The CDR3 coding sequence is TGCGCCAGCAGCTTGGGGCGCGGTACCGGCCACGAGCAGTACTTC.

This sequence joins TRBV9 and TRBJ2-1; 7 nucleotides line up with TRBD2. Trimming at V came to 3 bases and at J to 8 bases, leaving 11 bases not matched to a gene. Per germline, CDR1 SGDLS and CDR2 YYNGEE. This CDR3 has 15 amino acids. The CDR3 DNA is TGTGCCAGCAGCGCCCGCCGCGGGAGTAACTATGAGCAGTTCTTC. This encodes CASSARRGSNYEQFF.

As to this clone: Other nucleotide sequences in the sample specify the same CDR3. V gene TRBV29-1 combines with J gene TRBJ2-2, with TRBD2 identical over 11 bases. The J segment lost 1 base and the V segment lost 6 bases, leaving 1 base of the junction unmatched. Germline CDR1 reads SQVTM; CDR2 reads ANQGSEA. CDR3 length: 14 residues. The CDR3 region is CSVGTSGNTGELFF. CDR3 nucleotide sequence: TGCAGCGTAGGGACTAGCGGGAACACCGGGGAGCTGTTTTTT.

The J gene is TRBJ2-3, the V gene TRBV5-1; the D is unclear. CDR1 and CDR2 (germline): SGHRS, YFSETQ. The CDR3 is made up of 12 amino acids. The germline V and J ends were trimmed by 4 bases and 4 bases, with 7 bases remaining between them. The CDR3 loop reads CASSPSPDTQYF. The CDR3 DNA reads TGCGCCAGCAGCCCCTCTCCAGATACGCAGTATTTT.

The CDR3 loop is CASSYDPSGIKLGEQFF. The CDR3 coding sequence is TGTGCCAGCAGTTACGATCCTAGCGGGATTAAGCTCGGTGAGCAGTTCTTC. J is TRBJ2-1 and V is TRBV6-2 or TRBV6-3; 9 bases are shared with TRBD2. The J segment lost 9 bases and the V segment lost 2 bases, leaving 14 bases of the junction unmatched. The CDR3 has 17 residues. CDR1 is MNHEY and CDR2 is SVGEGT in the germline V gene.

The chain joins TRBV9 to TRBJ1-2; no firm D call. Germline lookup yields CDR1 SGDLS and CDR2 YYNGEE. The length of the CDR3 is 14 residues. Trimming shortened V by 0 bases and J by 4 bases, and 10 bases separated the two germline ends. The CDR3 nucleotides read TGTGCCAGCAGCGTAGGTACGCAGGCCTATGGCTACACCTTC. It codes for CASSVGTQAYGYTF.

The chain uses TRBV30 and TRBJ2-1, with 9 bases aligning to TRBD2. V was pared by 5 bases and J by 0 bases, with 5 bases of the junction left unmatched. CDR1 and CDR2 from the germline V gene are GTSNPN and SVGIG (reference sequence). The CDR3 consists of 15 residues. The CDR3 protein is CAWELSGSSYNEQFF. For the CDR3, the DNA is TGTGCCTGGGAACTTAGCGGGAGCTCCTACAATGAGCAGTTCTTC.

The CDR3 nucleotides are TGTGCCAGCAGTGACAGGGGACAGGGGGCTGAAGAGACCCAGTACTTC. The encoded protein is CASSDRGQGAEETQYF. The chain links TRBV25-1 to TRBJ2-5; 12 bases are shared with TRBD1. Trimming took 3 bases from V and 3 from J; bases not matched to a gene: 5. The CDR3 contains 16 residues. Germline CDR1 is MGHDK and CDR2 is SYGVNS.

The rearrangement uses TRBV6-2 or TRBV6-3 and TRBJ2-5, with 12 bases fitting TRBD2. There are 21 residues in the CDR3. The ends lost 0 bases at V and 2 bases at J; junction bases unmatched: 16. Germline loops: CDR1 MNHEY, CDR2 SVGEGT. CDR3 coding DNA: TGTGCCAGCAGTTACTCGAGGAGTCGGACTAGCGGGAACTGGGGGCAAGAGACCCAGTACTTC. Translated: CASSYSRSRTSGNWGQETQYF.

The chain couples TRBV6-5 to TRBJ1-2; 7 positions agree with TRBD1. Per the germline V gene, CDR1 is MNHEY and CDR2 is SVGAGI. J lost 4 bases, V lost 6 bases, and 2 bases had no gene match. The CDR3 length is 12 residues. CDR3 region: CASRQGSYGYTF. In nucleotides, the CDR3 is TGTGCCAGCAGACAGGGGTCCTATGGCTACACCTTC.

This rearrangement joins TRBV27 to TRBJ2-2; 9 bases match TRBD1. Per germline, CDR1 MNHEY and CDR2 SMNVEV (reference sequence). The trim removed 5 bases at V and 7 bases at J, leaving 11 bases unmatched. The CDR3 spans 16 residues. CDR3 sequence: CASSGYGTGLIGELFF. The CDR3 DNA reads TGTGCCAGCAGTGGATACGGGACAGGGCTCATCGGGGAGCTGTTTTTT.

The CDR3 nucleotides read TGTGCCAGCAGTTATTACCAGGGGACCACCGGGGAGCTGTTTTTT. This translates into CASSYYQGTTGELFF. The chain recombines TRBV6-2 or TRBV6-3 with TRBJ2-2, with D tentatively TRBD1 (6 bases). Trimming left V 3 bases short and J 4 bases short, with 12 bases between. This CDR3 comprises 15 residues. The germline V gene encodes CDR1 MNHEY and CDR2 SVGEGT.